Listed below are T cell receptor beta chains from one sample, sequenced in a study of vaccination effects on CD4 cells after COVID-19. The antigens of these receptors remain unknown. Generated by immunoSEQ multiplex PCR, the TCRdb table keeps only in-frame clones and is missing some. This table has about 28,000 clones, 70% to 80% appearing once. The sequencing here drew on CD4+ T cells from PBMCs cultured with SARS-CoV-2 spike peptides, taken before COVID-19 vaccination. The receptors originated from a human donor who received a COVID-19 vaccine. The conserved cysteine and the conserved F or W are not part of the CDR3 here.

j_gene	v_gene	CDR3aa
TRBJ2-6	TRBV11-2	ASSSSYRVRPGANVLT
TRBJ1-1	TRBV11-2	ASSPIEGQNEAF
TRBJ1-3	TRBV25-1	ASNKGNSNTIY
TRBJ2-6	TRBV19	ASSILGQGASSGANVLT
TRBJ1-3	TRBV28	ASSEGDSGNTIY
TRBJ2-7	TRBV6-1	ASSEGPLEQY
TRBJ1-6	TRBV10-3	AISVGGENSPLH
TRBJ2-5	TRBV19	ASSPGREGKTQY
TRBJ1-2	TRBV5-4	ASSPGQGARGYT
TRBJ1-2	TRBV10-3	AISESPDGTGGYT
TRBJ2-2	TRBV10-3	AISGSGGSNTGELF
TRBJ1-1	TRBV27	ASSLKPDRSGRAF
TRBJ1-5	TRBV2	ASGISRFSNQPQH
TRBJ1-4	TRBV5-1	ASSSGQENEKLF
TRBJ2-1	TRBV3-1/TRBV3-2	ASSQELGPYNEQF
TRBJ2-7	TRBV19	ASRTQDSYEQY
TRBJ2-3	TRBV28	ASSPQGSGRWADTQY
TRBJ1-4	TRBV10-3	ATTGGLGEKLF
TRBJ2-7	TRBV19	ASSQVGRSYEQY
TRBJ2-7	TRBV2	ASSVDYLYEQY
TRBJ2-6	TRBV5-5	ASSLETSGPGANVLT
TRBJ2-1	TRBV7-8	ASSLATAPYNEQF
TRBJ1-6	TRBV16	ASREDNSPLH
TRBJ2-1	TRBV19	ASSIPRARNEQF
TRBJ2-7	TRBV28	ASSLSQGAYEQY
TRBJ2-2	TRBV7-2	ASSLAARRQGSAGELF
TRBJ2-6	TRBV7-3	ASSREGVTYSGANVLT
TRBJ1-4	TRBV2	ASSEGERFANEKLF